One and the same sample provided the 32 T cell receptor beta chains below, sequenced in a study of memory CD4+ T cells and cytomegalovirus serostatus (dated by TCRdb to between 2017 and 2020). A FACSAria II was used to sort memory CD4+ T cells, defined as single viable CD3+CD4+CD8-CD45RO+ cells. The receptor library was made with the immunoSEQ multiplex PCR assay. TCRdb limited this immuneACCESS table to in-frame rearrangements with V and J called. A share of clones is missing; checked studies link under half to unresolved V genes, and the rest is unexplained. This sample comprises tens of thousands of clones, over 80% of them detected only once. The top ten hold over 0.35% of the sample. Sequencing was performed on memory CD4+ T cells from blood. These receptors were collected from an adult in good health and CMV-seronegative.

J is TRBJ1-3 and V is TRBV5-1; D is uncertain. The CDR3 is 15 amino acids. Germline assignment: CDR1 SGHRS and CDR2 YFSETQ. The V end lost 1 base, the J end lost 0 bases, and 8 bases lay between the germline ends. The CDR3 region is CASSLLFASGNTIYF. The CDR3 bases are TGCGCCAGCAGCTTGTTATTTGCCTCTGGAAACACCATATATTTT.

The rearrangement uses TRBV4-1 and TRBJ1-4; D not resolved. Germline V gene data show CDR1 as MGHRA and CDR2 as YSYEKL. This CDR3 spans 14 amino acids. V was shortened by 0 bases and J by 3 bases, with 5 bases between the two germline ends. The CDR3 sequence: CASSQELSNEKLFF. CDR3 sequence (DNA): TGCGCCAGCAGCCAAGAATTATCTAATGAAAAACTGTTTTTT.

The chain joins TRBV4-2 to TRBJ1-1, with TRBD1 as a possible D gene (5 bases). This CDR3 region has 15 residues. Trimming pared 3 bases from V and 1 base from J, leaving 12 bases between. Per germline, CDR1 LGHNA and CDR2 YNFKEQ. The CDR3 DNA is TGTGCCAGCAGCCAGGGGGGGAAAGAGAACACTGAAGCTTTCTTT. It encodes CASSQGGKENTEAFF.

V is TRBV6-6 and J is TRBJ1-1, with TRBD1 matching 9 bases. Unmatched junction bases numbered 10, after V lost 2 bases and J lost 6 bases. Per germline, CDR1 MNHNY and CDR2 SVGAGI (reference sequence). This CDR3 region has 16 residues. The CDR3 sequence is CASSYGTGWSSPEAFF. The DNA of the CDR3 is TGTGCCAGCAGTTACGGGACAGGGTGGAGCAGCCCTGAAGCTTTCTTT.

This chain links TRBV7-8 with TRBJ1-1; D possibly corresponds to TRBD1 (5 bases). Trimming shortened V by 4 bases and J by 6 bases, and 12 bases separated the two germline ends. This CDR3 comprises 13 residues. In germline, CDR1 is SGHVS, CDR2 FQNEAQ. Here the CDR3 reads CASSSRRGAEAFF. The CDR3 DNA sequence: TGTGCCAGCAGCTCCAGACGGGGGGCTGAAGCTTTCTTT.

This sequence joins TRBV7-2 and TRBJ1-2; D is perhaps TRBD1 (5 bases). Germline CDR1 reads SGHTA; CDR2 reads FQGNSA. Trimming pared 0 bases from V and 4 bases from J, leaving 9 bases between. CDR3 size: 14 residues. This CDR3 reads CASSLARGTYGYTF. CDR3 in DNA: TGTGCCAGCAGCTTAGCGCGAGGGACCTATGGCTACACCTTC.

The gene calls are TRBV29-1 and TRBJ2-7; D remains ambiguous. Trimming stripped 4 bases from V and 2 bases from J, with 12 bases between. CDR3 length: 13 amino acids. From germline, CDR1 is SQVTM and CDR2 ANQGSEA. CDR3 region: CSVGSPITYEQYF. The DNA for the CDR3 is TGCAGCGTTGGGTCTCCAATTACCTACGAGCAGTACTTC.

The J gene is TRBJ1-6, the V gene TRBV7-6; tentatively, D is TRBD1 (5 bases). V lost 1 base and J lost 5, with 15 bases in between. The CDR3 runs to 17 residues. Germline assignment: CDR1 SGHVS and CDR2 FNYEAQ. CDR3 amino acids: CASSLDPAGTDNSPLHF. CDR3 bases: TGTGCCAGCAGCTTAGACCCCGCAGGGACTGATAATTCACCCCTCCACTTT.

The chain couples TRBV19 to TRBJ2-1; D tentatively fits TRBD1 or TRBD2 (5 bases each). V lost 3 bases and J 4 bases, leaving 10 bases between the germline ends. Germline loops: CDR1 LNHDA, CDR2 SQIVND (reference sequence). CDR3 size: 14 residues. DNA of the CDR3: TGTGCCAGTAGTATGGGACGGAAGTACAATGAGCAGTTCTTC. Translated, it gives CASSMGRKYNEQFF.

The chain links TRBV5-6 to TRBJ2-6; TRBD2 might be the D (5 bases). This CDR3 region has 18 residues. Germline values: CDR1 SGHDT, CDR2 YYEEEE. The V end was cut by 0 bases, the J end by 3 bases, with 16 bases between. The CDR3 region has the DNA TGTGCCAGCAGCTTGGTCTCTTTCGCCCGGGGTGGGGCCAACGTCCTGACTTTC. Its translation is CASSLVSFARGGANVLTF.

This clone has more than one count but fewer than ten. The genes are TRBV10-3 and TRBJ1-1; 9 nucleotides line up with TRBD1. V lost 10 bases and J lost 2; bases outside the gene matches: 8. Germline CDR1 and CDR2: ENHRY and SYGVKD. This CDR3 spans 14 amino acids. DNA of the CDR3: TGTGCCAGTACCCCGGGACAGGGAAACACTGAAGCTTTCTTT. It yields the protein CASTPGQGNTEAFF.

The chain uses TRBV6-5 and TRBJ1-3; 8 bases are a match to TRBD1. Germline V gene lookup returns CDR1 MNHEY and CDR2 SVGAGI. V lost 6 bases, J lost 3 bases, and 7 bases stayed unmatched. CDR3 size: 15 residues. CDR3 in amino acids: CASSLGQGGGNTIYF. The DNA of the CDR3 is TGTGCCAGCAGCCTCGGACAGGGTGGTGGAAACACCATATATTTT.

The rearrangement joins TRBV7-2 to TRBJ1-2, with 8 bases that match TRBD1. J gave up 0 bases and V 5 bases, and 5 bases lay outside the gene matches. The CDR3 has 15 residues. Germline assignment: CDR1 SGHTA and CDR2 FQGNSA. The CDR3 DNA is TGTGCCAGCAGCGTCACAGGGGGGCCTAACTATGGCTACACCTTC. Its translation: CASSVTGGPNYGYTF.

The chain couples TRBV6-1 to TRBJ1-5; D gene unclear. The ends were cut back, 2 bases at V and 0 bases at J, with 14 bases in the middle. Germline assignment: CDR1 MNHNS and CDR2 SASEGT. The CDR3 is 17 residues long. The CDR3 spells CASSERTVIYSNQPQHF. CDR3 nucleotides: TGTGCCAGCAGTGAACGGACGGTTATCTATAGCAATCAGCCCCAGCATTTT.

The chain couples TRBV28 to TRBJ1-4; 7 bases map to TRBD1. The CDR3 spans 13 residues. The germline CDR1 and CDR2 sequences are MDHEN and SYDVKM. The junction had 3 bases not matched to a gene; V was cut back by 6 bases and J by 5 bases. The CDR3 DNA follows: TGTGCCAGCAGGGCAGGGGGGAATGAAAAACTGTTTTTT. Its protein is CASRAGGNEKLFF.

The chain is built from TRBV11-2 and TRBJ2-7; D is unresolved. This CDR3 contains 12 residues. V lost 7 bases and J lost 4, with 11 bases in between. The V gene's germline CDR1 is SGHAT and CDR2 FQNNGV. This chain's CDR3 is CASTNSLYEQYF. CDR3 coding DNA: TGTGCCAGCACCAACTCCCTGTACGAGCAGTACTTC.

The rearrangement uses TRBV19 and TRBJ2-3; no definite D call. This CDR3 is 11 amino acids long. V gave up 7 bases and J gave up 2 bases, with 4 bases separating them. Germline loops: CDR1 LNHDA, CDR2 SQIVND (reference sequence). The CDR3 DNA reads TGTGCCAGTACCTCCACAGATACGCAGTATTTT. Translating gives CASTSTDTQYF.

The genes are TRBV19 and TRBJ1-6; D call uncertain. V lost 5 bases and J 9 bases, leaving 20 bases between the germline ends. Germline V lookup: CDR1 LNHDA, CDR2 SQIVND (reference sequence). The CDR3 has 16 residues. CDR3: CASSPASGGPSSPLHF. As DNA, the CDR3 is TGTGCCAGTAGTCCTGCGTCAGGCGGACCGAGTTCACCCCTCCACTTT.

This chain links TRBV7-9 with TRBJ2-3; D unclear. This CDR3 contains 16 residues. CDR1 SEHNR and CDR2 FQNEAQ come from the germline V gene (reference sequence). The V end lost 4 bases, the J end lost 0 bases, and 14 bases lay between the germline ends. CDR3 DNA sequence: TGTGCCAGCAGCTCCCCGGATGCACCTAGCACAGATACGCAGTATTTT. This encodes CASSSPDAPSTDTQYF.

This clone showed up just a few times. J is TRBJ1-1 and V is TRBV30, with 12 bases aligning to TRBD1. Per the germline V gene, CDR1 is GTSNPN and CDR2 is SVGIG (reference sequence). The J segment lost 0 bases and the V segment lost 3 bases, leaving 8 bases of the junction unmatched. This CDR3 spans 17 amino acids. The CDR3 is CAWSSRDRGLVNTEAFF. In nucleotides, the CDR3 is TGTGCCTGGAGCTCCCGGGACAGGGGGCTGGTGAACACTGAAGCTTTCTTT.

CDR3 DNA: TGCGCCAGCAGCTCCGGGACTAGCGGGGTGGAGACCCAGTACTTC. Protein product: CASSSGTSGVETQYF. V gene TRBV5-1 combines with J gene TRBJ2-5; 13 bases fit TRBD2. The ends lost 3 bases at V and 5 bases at J; junction bases unmatched: 4. The CDR3 consists of 15 residues. Germline-derived CDR1 and CDR2 are SGHRS and YFSETQ.

The chain uses TRBV6-1 and TRBJ2-7; 9 bases are shared with TRBD1. CDR3 length: 14 amino acids. CDR1 MNHNS and CDR2 SASEGT come from the germline V gene. The ends lost 6 bases at V and 4 bases at J; junction bases unmatched: 7. CDR3 nucleotide sequence: TGTGCCAGCAGACCAAACAGGGGGCGGTACGAGCAGTACTTC. It is translated as CASRPNRGRYEQYF.

V usage is TRBV9 and J usage is TRBJ2-2; unclear D gene. Germline CDR1 reads SGDLS; CDR2 reads YYNGEE. This CDR3 spans 16 amino acids. With 2 bases removed from V and 4 bases from J, the gap between germline ends came to 15 bases. The CDR3: CASSVASGLGTGELFF. CDR3 nucleotides: TGTGCCAGCAGCGTGGCTTCGGGTTTGGGCACCGGGGAGCTGTTTTTT.

The chain carries TRBV7-2 and TRBJ1-6; D is unresolved. This CDR3 region has 13 residues. CDR1 is SGHTA, CDR2 FQGNSA, per germline. With 5 bases removed from V and 10 bases from J, the gap between germline ends came to 12 bases. The CDR3 coding sequence is TGTGCCAGCAGCCCCGGGGTCGGATCACCCCTCCACTTT. This translates into CASSPGVGSPLHF.

This clone was detected a few times. The V call is TRBV7-2, the J call TRBJ1-2; the D is unclear. Germline CDR1 and CDR2: SGHTA and FQGNSA. Trimming removed 1 base from V and 8 bases from J, with 11 bases in between. This CDR3 is built from 13 residues. CDR3 loop: CASSLGEKSGYTF. The CDR3 coding sequence is TGTGCCAGCAGCTTAGGGGAAAAGAGCGGCTACACCTTC.

V is TRBV15 and J is TRBJ2-4, with D perhaps being TRBD1 or TRBD2 (5 bases each). From germline, CDR1 is LNHNV and CDR2 YYDKDF (reference sequence). Between the trimmed V and J ends, which lost 0 bases and 7 bases, there was a span of 10 bases. This CDR3 is built from 14 residues. CDR3 DNA: TGTGCCACCAGCAGAGATTACTGGGGGAACATTCAGTACTTC. Its translation: CATSRDYWGNIQYF.

Here the CDR3 DNA reads TGCGCCAGCAGCCACCTACAGGGGAACACTGAAGCTTTCTTT. This encodes CASSHLQGNTEAFF. The genes are TRBV4-3 and TRBJ1-1; the D gene is possibly TRBD1 (6 bases). This CDR3 has 14 amino acids. The germline V gene has CDR1 LGHNA and CDR2 YSLEER. V dropped 3 bases and J dropped 1 base, with 9 bases sitting between them.

This clone is categorized as medium-sized (0.01 to 0.1%). The V call is TRBV5-4, the J call TRBJ1-1; possibly TRBD1 for D (6 bases). The CDR3 consists of 15 residues. The ends were cut back, 2 bases at V and 8 bases at J, with 19 bases in the middle. CDR1 and CDR2 from the germline V gene are SGHNT and YYREEE (reference sequence). The chain's CDR3 is CASSLEQGLSGEAFF. CDR3 DNA sequence: TGTGCCAGCAGCTTAGAACAGGGACTAAGCGGAGAAGCTTTCTTT.

CDR3 sequence (DNA): TGTGCCAGTAGTATATTACCCTGGACTAGAAGATACAATGAGCAGTTCTTC. This gives the protein CASSILPWTRRYNEQFF. The chain uses TRBV19 and TRBJ2-1, with 7 nucleotides matching TRBD2. CDR3 size: 17 residues. Per the germline V gene, CDR1 is LNHDA and CDR2 is SQIVND (reference sequence). Germline trimming cut 2 bases from V and 4 bases from J; bases unmatched to any gene: 11.

The chain combines TRBV6-1 with TRBJ1-1; D is ambiguous. Germline CDR1 reads MNHNS; CDR2 reads SASEGT. This CDR3 is built from 13 residues. The V end was cut by 8 bases, the J end by 2 bases, with 12 bases between. As DNA, the CDR3 is TGTGCCAGCGACCCGCAAGGTAACACTGAAGCTTTCTTT. Protein: CASDPQGNTEAFF.

This rearrangement joins TRBV6-5 to TRBJ1-6; D possibly corresponds to TRBD1 (5 bases). The CDR3 is 13 amino acids. The germline V and J ends were trimmed by 10 bases and 9 bases, with 16 bases remaining between them. Germline CDR1 reads MNHEY; CDR2 reads SVGAGI. CDR3 protein: CAIREGVGSPLHF. CDR3 coding DNA: TGTGCCATCAGGGAGGGAGTTGGTTCACCCCTCCACTTT.

The chain joins TRBV4-3 to TRBJ2-5, with 12 nucleotides matching TRBD2. The germline V gene encodes CDR1 LGHNA and CDR2 YSLEER. This CDR3 contains 16 residues. V lost 2 bases, J lost 4 bases, and 5 bases stayed unmatched. The CDR3 sequence: CASSQIGLAGRETQYF. Here the CDR3 DNA reads TGCGCCAGCAGCCAAATAGGACTAGCGGGGAGAGAGACCCAGTACTTC.